The T cell receptor (beta chain) under discussion was sequenced for a study of blood T cell repertoires in COVID-19. About the research overall: PBMCs, B-cell-depleted T cells, or T cells provided the cDNA or gDNA that made up the material.

As originally analysed: Counts of nucleated cells, estimated from reference gene primer amplification, were obtained. Produced via immunoSEQ multiplex PCR; TCRdb's table is partial and in-frame only. D and trimming come from the DNA, and the V and J calls and clone size come from that table. Of just under 55,000 clones listed, 90% were seen once; the top ten hold roughly 7.6%. In germline, CDR1 is MNHEY, CDR2 SVGAGI. J lost 7 bases, V lost 10 bases, and 8 bases had no gene match. CDR3 length: 14 residues. This chain joins TRBV6-5 and TRBJ2-1; 12 bases line up with TRBD2. This clonotype was obtained from a woman aged 40 to 50 with active COVID-19. What was sequenced was peripheral blood. The CDR3 DNA is TGTGCCACACTAAAACTAGCGGGGGGTAATGAGCAGTTCTTC. Translation gives CATLKLAGGNEQFF.